This entry lists 14 T cell receptor beta chains sequenced from one sample in a study of shared clonotypes between healthy human individuals. Sequencing was performed with immunoSEQ multiplex PCR; in TCRdb, only in-frame clones are kept and a portion is missing. The data contain about 2 million clones, 95% of them singletons. The sample taken for sequencing was naive CD4+ T cells sorted from blood. Subset described: CD45RA+ positively selected. Every receptor here comes from a man between 18 and 29 years old in good health.

The chain joins TRBV29-1 to TRBJ2-3, with D tentatively TRBD2 (7 bases). This CDR3 is 13 amino acids long. Per germline, CDR1 SQVTM and CDR2 ANQGSEA. The CDR3 protein is CTAGRGITDTQYF. Written as DNA, the CDR3 is TGCACCGCTGGGAGGGGGATAACAGATACGCAGTATTTT.

The DNA for the CDR3 is TGTGCCAGCAGCTTGGTGGCAGGGTCCTACTACGAGCAGTACTTC. Encoded protein: CASSLVAGSYYEQYF. The rearrangement joins TRBV5-4 to TRBJ2-7; D is perhaps TRBD1 (5 bases). V gave up 0 bases and J gave up 3 bases, with 13 bases separating them. This CDR3 region has 15 residues. Germline values: CDR1 SGHNT, CDR2 YYREEE (reference sequence). Looking up the rest from reference TRBV5-4 and TRBJ2-7 gives the full variable domain: ETGVTQSPTHLIKTRGQQVTLRCSSQSGHNTVSWYQQALGQGPQFIFQYYREEENGRGNFPPRFSGLQFPNYSSELNVNALELDDSALYLCASSLVAGSYYEQYFGPGTRLTVT.

The chain links TRBV2 to TRBJ2-5; a weak D match, TRBD2 (6 bases). Germline CDR1 reads SNHLY; CDR2 reads FYNNEI. The germline V and J ends were trimmed by 7 bases and 5 bases, with 17 bases remaining between them. The CDR3 length is 14 residues. CDR3 region: CASMRDHSSETQYF. In DNA form, the CDR3 reads TGTGCCAGCATGCGGGACCACTCGTCGGAGACCCAGTACTTC.

This chain uses TRBV6-1 with TRBJ2-7; weak D call: TRBD1 (5 bases). V lost 10 bases and J 0 bases, leaving 16 bases between the germline ends. Germline loops: CDR1 MNHNS, CDR2 SASEGT. CDR3 size: 14 residues. DNA for the CDR3: TGTGCCACCCATAGGACAATCATCTCCTACGAGCAGTACTTC. Residues: CATHRTIISYEQYF.

The chain is built from TRBV18 and TRBJ2-5, with D uncertain. V lost 6 bases and J lost 5, with 7 bases in between. The V gene's germline CDR1 is KGHSH and CDR2 LQKENI. The length of the CDR3 is 11 residues. This CDR3 is CASSEVETQYF. The CDR3 DNA is TGTGCCAGCTCTGAGGTGGAGACCCAGTACTTC.

The rearrangement joins TRBV30 to TRBJ2-1; 7 nucleotides line up with TRBD2. Germline V lookup: CDR1 GTSNPN, CDR2 SVGIG (reference sequence). The CDR3 covers 15 residues. Germline trimming cut 4 bases from V and 3 bases from J; bases unmatched to any gene: 9. The DNA of the CDR3 is TGTGCCTGGACTAAAGGGGAGGGGAGCTACAATGAGCAGTTCTTC. Translating gives CAWTKGEGSYNEQFF.

The chain is built from TRBV19 and TRBJ2-2; D is unresolved. Per germline, CDR1 LNHDA and CDR2 SQIVND (reference sequence). V lost 6 bases, J lost 0 bases, and 5 bases lay in between. CDR3 length: 13 residues. DNA for the CDR3: TGTGCCAGTAGATTCCCGAACACCGGGGAGCTGTTTTTT. Encoded protein: CASRFPNTGELFF.

The chain couples TRBV4-1 to TRBJ1-5, with D maybe TRBD1 (5 bases). The V end was cut by 8 bases, the J end by 1 base, with 12 bases between. The CDR3 is made up of 14 amino acids. CDR1 and CDR2 (germline): MGHRA, YSYEKL. Here the CDR3 DNA reads TGCGCCAGCTCCCGGACATTAAGCAATCAGCCCCAGCATTTT. Protein product: CASSRTLSNQPQHF.

The count of this clone is one. CDR3 sequence: CASKTPGQGDYGYTF. Written as DNA, the CDR3 is TGTGCCAGTAAGACCCCGGGACAGGGGGACTATGGCTACACCTTC. This rearrangement joins TRBV19 to TRBJ1-2; 11 nucleotides match TRBD1. The CDR3 consists of 15 residues. Germline V gives CDR1 LNHDA, CDR2 SQIVND (reference sequence). V shed 7 bases and J 3 bases; nucleotides not matched to a gene: 7.

The sample holds one count of this clone. V and J are TRBV6-1 and TRBJ1-2; 7 bases match TRBD1. V shed 4 bases, J shed 0 bases, and the junction held 14 bases outside the gene matches. The V gene's germline CDR1 is MNHNS and CDR2 SASEGT. CDR3 length: 18 amino acids. The CDR3 loop reads CASSGHRDSLAPNYGYTF. CDR3 sequence (DNA): TGTGCCAGCAGTGGTCACCGGGACAGCCTGGCCCCTAACTATGGCTACACCTTC.

CDR3 region: CASTLGRAEAFF. The CDR3 bases are TGTGCCAGTACCCTGGGACGAGCTGAAGCTTTCTTT. This rearrangement joins TRBV19 to TRBJ1-1; the D gene is possibly TRBD1 (5 bases). V was trimmed by 7 bases and J by 6 bases, leaving 12 bases between them. Germline CDR1 reads LNHDA; CDR2 reads SQIVND (reference sequence). The CDR3 is 12 amino acids.

J is TRBJ1-2 and V is TRBV5-1; D is undetermined. Germline loops: CDR1 SGHRS, CDR2 YFSETQ. The CDR3 is made up of 13 amino acids. Trimming took off 4 bases at V and 4 bases at J, with 11 bases between the two ends. The CDR3 loop is CASSTDIIYGYTF. CDR3 sequence (DNA): TGCGCCAGCAGCACCGACATTATCTATGGCTACACCTTC. Together with reference TRBV5-1 and TRBJ1-2, the CDR3 gives the full variable domain: KAGVTQTPRYLIKTRGQQVTLSCSPISGHRSVSWYQQTPGQGLQFLFEYFSETQRNKGNFPGRFSGRQFSNSRSEMNVSTLELGDSALYLCASSTDIIYGYTFGSGTRLTVV.

V is TRBV6-6 and J is TRBJ2-2, with D possibly being TRBD1 (5 bases). V gave up 6 bases and J gave up 0 bases, with 14 bases separating them. CDR1 and CDR2 from the germline V gene are MNHNY and SVGAGI (reference sequence). This CDR3 has 16 amino acids. As DNA, the CDR3 is TGTGCCAGCAGCCAAACTCAGGGTTCGAACACCGGGGAGCTGTTTTTT. Its protein is CASSQTQGSNTGELFF.

The chain is built from TRBV10-3 and TRBJ1-6; unclear D gene. The CDR3 is 14 amino acids. The germline V gene has CDR1 ENHRY and CDR2 SYGVKD. V lost 2 bases, J lost 10 bases, and 12 bases lay in between. The CDR3 DNA reads as TGTGCCATCAGTGAGGTCCCGCCGGGGTCACCCCTCCACTTT. Translation: CAISEVPPGSPLHF.